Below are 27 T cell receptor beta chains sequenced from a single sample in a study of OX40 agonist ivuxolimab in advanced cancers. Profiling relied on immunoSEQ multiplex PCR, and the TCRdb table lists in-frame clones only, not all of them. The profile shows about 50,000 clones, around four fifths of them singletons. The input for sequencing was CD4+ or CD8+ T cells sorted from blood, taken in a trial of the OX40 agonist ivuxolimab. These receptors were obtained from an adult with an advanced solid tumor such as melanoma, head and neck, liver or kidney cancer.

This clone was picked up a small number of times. The DNA of the CDR3 is TGTGCCAGCGGGGGGGCGGGCAGGGGAAAAACTGAAGCTTTCTTT. This gives the protein CASGGAGRGKTEAFF. V gene TRBV25-1 combines with J gene TRBJ1-1, with D maybe TRBD1 (6 bases). Looked up from germline, CDR1 is MGHDK and CDR2 is SYGVNS. V lost 8 bases to trimming and J lost 5 bases, with 21 bases between them. CDR3 length equals 15 residues.

DNA of the CDR3: TGTGCCAGCAGCTTGATGAGGGACACTGAAGCTTTCTTT. It specifies CASSLMRDTEAFF. This chain links TRBV5-8 with TRBJ1-1, with no clear D. CDR3 length: 13 amino acids. In germline, CDR1 is SGHTS, CDR2 YDEGEE. Trimming left V 1 base short and J 3 bases short, with 7 bases between.

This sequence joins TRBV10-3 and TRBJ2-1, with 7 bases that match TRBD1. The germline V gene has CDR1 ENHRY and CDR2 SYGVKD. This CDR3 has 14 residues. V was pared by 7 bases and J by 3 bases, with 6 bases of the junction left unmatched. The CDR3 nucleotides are TGTGCCATCAAAACAGGGGAAAACTACAATGAGCAGTTCTTC. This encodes CAIKTGENYNEQFF.

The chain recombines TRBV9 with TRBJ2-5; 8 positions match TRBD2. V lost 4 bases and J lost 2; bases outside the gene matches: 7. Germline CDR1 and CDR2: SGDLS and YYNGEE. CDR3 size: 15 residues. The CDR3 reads CASSRGGGQQETQYF. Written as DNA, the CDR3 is TGTGCCAGCAGCCGGGGGGGAGGCCAACAAGAGACCCAGTACTTC.

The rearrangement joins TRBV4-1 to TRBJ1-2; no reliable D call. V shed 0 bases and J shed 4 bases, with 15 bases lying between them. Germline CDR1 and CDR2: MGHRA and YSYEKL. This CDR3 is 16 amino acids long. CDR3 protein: CASSQDMSVSPYGYTF. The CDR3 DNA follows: TGCGCCAGCAGCCAAGATATGTCAGTCTCCCCCTATGGCTACACCTTC.

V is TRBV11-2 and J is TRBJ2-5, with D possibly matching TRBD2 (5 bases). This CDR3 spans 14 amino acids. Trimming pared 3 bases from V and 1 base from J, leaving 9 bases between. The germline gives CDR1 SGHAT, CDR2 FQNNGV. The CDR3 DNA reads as TGTGCCAGCAGCTTCCGGACTGCCCAAGAGACCCAGTACTTC. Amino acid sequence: CASSFRTAQETQYF.

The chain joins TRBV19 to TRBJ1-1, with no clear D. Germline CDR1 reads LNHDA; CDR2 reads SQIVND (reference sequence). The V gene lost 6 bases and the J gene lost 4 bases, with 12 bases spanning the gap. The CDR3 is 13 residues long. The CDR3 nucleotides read TGTGCCAGTAGAACCATAGAGGCCACTGAAGCTTTCTTT. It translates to CASRTIEATEAFF.

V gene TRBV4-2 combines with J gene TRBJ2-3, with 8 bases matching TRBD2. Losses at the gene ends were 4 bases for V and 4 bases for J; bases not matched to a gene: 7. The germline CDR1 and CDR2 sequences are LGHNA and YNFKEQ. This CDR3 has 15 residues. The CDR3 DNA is TGTGCCAGCAGCCCCGGGGGGGCCAGGGCAGATACGCAGTATTTT. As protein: CASSPGGARADTQYF.

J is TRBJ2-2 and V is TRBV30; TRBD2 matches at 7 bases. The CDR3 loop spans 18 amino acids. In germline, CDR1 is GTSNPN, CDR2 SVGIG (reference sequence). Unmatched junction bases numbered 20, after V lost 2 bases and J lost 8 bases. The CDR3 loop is CAWSRRDYQVDPTGELFF. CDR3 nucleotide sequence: TGTGCCTGGAGTCGCCGGGACTACCAGGTTGATCCGACGGGGGAGCTGTTTTTT.

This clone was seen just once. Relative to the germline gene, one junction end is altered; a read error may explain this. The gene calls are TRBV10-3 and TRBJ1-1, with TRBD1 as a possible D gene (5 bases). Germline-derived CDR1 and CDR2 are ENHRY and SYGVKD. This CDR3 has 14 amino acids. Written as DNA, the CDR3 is TGTGCCATCAGTGAGTCGACTCCGGGGCGAGTGATGCTCTTT. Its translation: CAISESTPGRVMLF.

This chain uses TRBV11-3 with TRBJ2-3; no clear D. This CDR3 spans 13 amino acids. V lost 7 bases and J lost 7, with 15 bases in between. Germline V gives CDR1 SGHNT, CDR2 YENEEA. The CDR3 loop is CASTPGNDNTQYF. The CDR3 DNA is TGTGCCAGCACCCCCGGAAATGATAATACGCAGTATTTT. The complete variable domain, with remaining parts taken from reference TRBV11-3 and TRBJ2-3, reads EAGVVQSPRYKIIEKKQPVAFWCNPISGHNTLYWYLQNLGQGPELLIRYENEEAVDDSQLPKDRFSAERLKGVDSTLKIQPAELGDSAVYLCASTPGNDNTQYFGPGTRLTVL.

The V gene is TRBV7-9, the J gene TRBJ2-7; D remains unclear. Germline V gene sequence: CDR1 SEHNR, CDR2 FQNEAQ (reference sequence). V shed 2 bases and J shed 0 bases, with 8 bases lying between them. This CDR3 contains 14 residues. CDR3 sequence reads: CASSLFDTSYEQYF. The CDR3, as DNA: TGTGCCAGCAGCTTATTCGACACCTCCTACGAGCAGTACTTC. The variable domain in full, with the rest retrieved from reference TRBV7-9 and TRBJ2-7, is DTGVSQNPRHKITKRGQNVTFRCDPISEHNRLYWYRQTLGQGPEFLTYFQNEAQLEKSRLLSDRFSAERPKGSFSTLEIQRTEQGDSAMYLCASSLFDTSYEQYFGPGTRLTVT.

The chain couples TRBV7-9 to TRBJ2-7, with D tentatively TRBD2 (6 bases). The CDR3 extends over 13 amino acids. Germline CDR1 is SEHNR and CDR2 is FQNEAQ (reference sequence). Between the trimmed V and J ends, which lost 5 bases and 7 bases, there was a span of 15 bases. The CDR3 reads CASSRTLAGEQYF. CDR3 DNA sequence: TGTGCCAGCAGCCGAACCCTTGCGGGGGAGCAGTACTTC.

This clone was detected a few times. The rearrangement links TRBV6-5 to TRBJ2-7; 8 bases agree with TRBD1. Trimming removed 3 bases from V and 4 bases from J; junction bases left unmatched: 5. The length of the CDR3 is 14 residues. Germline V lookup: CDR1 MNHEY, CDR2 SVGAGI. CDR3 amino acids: CASSYSQGGYEQYF. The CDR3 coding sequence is TGTGCCAGCAGTTATTCACAGGGGGGTTACGAGCAGTACTTC.

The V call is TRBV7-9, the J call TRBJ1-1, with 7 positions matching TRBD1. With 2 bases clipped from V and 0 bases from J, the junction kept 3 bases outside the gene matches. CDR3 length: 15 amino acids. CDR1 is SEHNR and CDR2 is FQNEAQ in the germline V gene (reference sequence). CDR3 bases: TGTGCCAGCAGCTTACTACAGGGGATGAACACTGAAGCTTTCTTT. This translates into CASSLLQGMNTEAFF.

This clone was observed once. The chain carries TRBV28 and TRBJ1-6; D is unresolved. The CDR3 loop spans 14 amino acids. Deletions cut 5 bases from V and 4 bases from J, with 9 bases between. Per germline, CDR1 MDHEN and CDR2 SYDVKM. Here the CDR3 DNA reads TGTGCCAGCAGTCAGAGCAGGTATAATTCACCCCTCCACTTT. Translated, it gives CASSQSRYNSPLHF.

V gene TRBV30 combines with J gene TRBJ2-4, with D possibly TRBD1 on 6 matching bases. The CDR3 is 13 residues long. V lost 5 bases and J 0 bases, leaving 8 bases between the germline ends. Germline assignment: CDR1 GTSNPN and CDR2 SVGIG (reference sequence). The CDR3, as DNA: TGTGCCTGGGGGGACATAGCCAAAAACATTCAGTACTTC. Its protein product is CAWGDIAKNIQYF.

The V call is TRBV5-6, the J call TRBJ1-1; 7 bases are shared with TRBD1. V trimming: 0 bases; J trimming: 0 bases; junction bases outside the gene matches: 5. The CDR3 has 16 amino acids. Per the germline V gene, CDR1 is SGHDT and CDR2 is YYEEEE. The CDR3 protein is CASSLVDRIMNTEAFF. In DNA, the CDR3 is TGTGCCAGCAGCTTGGTGGACAGGATTATGAACACTGAAGCTTTCTTT.

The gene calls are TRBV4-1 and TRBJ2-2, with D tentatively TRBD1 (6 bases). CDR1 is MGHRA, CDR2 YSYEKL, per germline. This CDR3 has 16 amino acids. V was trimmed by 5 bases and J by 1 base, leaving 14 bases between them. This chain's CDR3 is CASSSPGTMNTGELFF. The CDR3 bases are TGCGCCAGCAGCTCTCCCGGGACAATGAACACCGGGGAGCTGTTTTTT.

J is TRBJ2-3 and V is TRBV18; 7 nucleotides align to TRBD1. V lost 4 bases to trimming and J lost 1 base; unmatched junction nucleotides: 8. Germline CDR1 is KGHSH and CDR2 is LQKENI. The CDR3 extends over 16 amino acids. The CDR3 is CASSQLQGVGTDTQYF. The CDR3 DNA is TGTGCCAGCTCACAACTGCAGGGGGTGGGCACAGATACGCAGTATTTT.

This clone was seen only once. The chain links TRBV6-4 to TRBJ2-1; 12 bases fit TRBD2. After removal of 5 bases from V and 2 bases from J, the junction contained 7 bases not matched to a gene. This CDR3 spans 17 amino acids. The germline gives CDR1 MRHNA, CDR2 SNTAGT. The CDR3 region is CASSRLAGVSTYNEQFF. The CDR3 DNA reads TGTGCCAGCAGTCGACTAGCGGGAGTTTCCACCTACAATGAGCAGTTCTTC.

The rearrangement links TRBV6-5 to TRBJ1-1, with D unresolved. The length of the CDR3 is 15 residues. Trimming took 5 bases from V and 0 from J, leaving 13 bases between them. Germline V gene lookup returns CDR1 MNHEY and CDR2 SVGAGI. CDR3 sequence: CASSPAAAVNTEAFF. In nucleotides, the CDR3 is TGTGCCAGCAGTCCCGCCGCGGCGGTGAACACTGAAGCTTTCTTT.

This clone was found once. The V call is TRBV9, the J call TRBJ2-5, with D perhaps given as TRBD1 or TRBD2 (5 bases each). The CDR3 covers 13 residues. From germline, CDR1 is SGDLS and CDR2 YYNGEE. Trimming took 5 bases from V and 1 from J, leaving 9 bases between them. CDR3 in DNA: TGTGCCAGCAGTTGGGACGTCCAAGAGACCCAGTACTTC. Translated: CASSWDVQETQYF.

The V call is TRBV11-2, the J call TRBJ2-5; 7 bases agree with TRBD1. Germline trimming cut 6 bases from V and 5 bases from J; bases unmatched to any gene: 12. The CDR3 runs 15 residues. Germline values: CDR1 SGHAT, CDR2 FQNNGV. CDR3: CASRDSRGPGETQYF. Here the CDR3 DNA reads TGTGCCAGCAGAGACAGTAGGGGGCCGGGGGAGACCCAGTACTTC.

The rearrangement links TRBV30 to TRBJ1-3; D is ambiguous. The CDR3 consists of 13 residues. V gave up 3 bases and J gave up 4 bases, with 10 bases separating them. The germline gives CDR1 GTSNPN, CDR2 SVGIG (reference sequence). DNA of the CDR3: TGTGCCTGGAGCGGTGGGCCCGGAAACACCATATATTTT. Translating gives CAWSGGPGNTIYF.

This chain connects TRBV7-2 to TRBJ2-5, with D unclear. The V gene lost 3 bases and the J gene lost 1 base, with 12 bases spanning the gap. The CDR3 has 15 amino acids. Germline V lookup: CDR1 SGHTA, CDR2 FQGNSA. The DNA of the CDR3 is TGTGCCAGCAGCTTTCGGCAGAGTGGCCAAGAGACCCAGTACTTC. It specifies CASSFRQSGQETQYF.

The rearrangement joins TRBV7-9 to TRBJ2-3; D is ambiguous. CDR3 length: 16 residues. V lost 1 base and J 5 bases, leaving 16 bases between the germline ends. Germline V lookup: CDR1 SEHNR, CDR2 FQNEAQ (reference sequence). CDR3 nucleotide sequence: TGTGCCAGCAGCTTAGAAGTCTTCCGAGTGCAAGATACGCAGTATTTT. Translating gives CASSLEVFRVQDTQYF.